This T cell receptor beta chain was recorded in a study of T cell responses to AZD1222 COVID-19 vaccine. General study results and limits: Among AZD1222 vaccinees, only 5 to 7 were seropositive at baseline. There were mostly white British donors and more females than males, and clonal diversity was possibly underestimated. Spike-specific TCRs gained breadth and depth after people received two AZD1222 doses.

Generated by immunoSEQ multiplex PCR, the TCRdb table keeps only in-frame clones and is missing some. The table lists 90,000 to 110,000 clones, about 87% of them singletons. Details on this clone: Its antigen is undetermined.

This CDR3 spans 15 amino acids. The source of this sequence is an adult who received the AZD1222 COVID-19 vaccine. The chain carries TRBV21-1 and TRBJ2-3; the D call in the table, TRBD1, was not verified against the DNA. TRBV21-1 is classified as a pseudogene. Specimen: peripheral blood, collected 28 days after the second AZD1222 dose. CDR3 coding DNA: TGTGCCAGCAGCATAAGACAGGGAAGTACAGATACGCAGTATTTT. This translates into CASSIRQGSTDTQYF.